A selection of T cell receptor beta chains follows, all from one sample in a study of T cells in Graves' hyperthyroidism and ophthalmopathy. TCRdb reprocessed the multiplex PCR reads with MiXCR, giving one entry per CDR3 protein. The sample consists of hundreds of thousands of distinct CDR3 sequences, about 16% of them appearing once. Sequences were obtained from blood. Receptors originate from a woman in her 30s with Graves' hyperthyroidism. The CDR3 runs from the conserved cysteine through the conserved F or W. Each record gives: J gene, V gene, CDR3 protein.

>TRBJ2-7|TRBV7-9
CASNKGGQGDHEQYF
>TRBJ1-1|TRBV9
CASSGGGEAFF
>TRBJ2-1|TRBV9
CASSVAGGSYNEQFF
>TRBJ1-2|TRBV20-1
CSASFTGGGNGYTF
>TRBJ2-7|TRBV14
CASSQPSGSSYEQYF
>TRBJ1-1|TRBV29-1
CSVPGEGRAFF
>TRBJ1-2|TRBV12-3/TRBV12-4
CASSASDRGTNYGYTF
>TRBJ2-7|TRBV5-1
CASSVLGDRDYEQYF
>TRBJ2-1|TRBV6-1
CASSSSGSYNEQFF
>TRBJ1-1|TRBV28
CASSSPGHANTEAFF
>TRBJ2-1|TRBV3-1
CASSQPGGREQFF
>TRBJ2-7|TRBV7-9
CASSLAWASGRREQYF
>TRBJ2-7|TRBV24-1
CATSEGAGAYEQYF
>TRBJ1-1|TRBV28
CASSSTGTGPGTEAFF
>TRBJ1-5|TRBV6-1
CASHRDSSNQPQHF
>TRBJ2-5|TRBV19
CASRDDGGAGETQYF
>TRBJ2-1|TRBV6-2/TRBV6-3
CASSYVREGLPYNEQFF
>TRBJ2-2|TRBV24-1
CATSDGHQHNTGELFF
>TRBJ2-3|TRBV28
CASSSQDGTDTQYF
>TRBJ2-3|TRBV5-4
CASSFQEADTQYF
>TRBJ1-6|TRBV30
CAWSQGHGGNSPLHF
>TRBJ2-3|TRBV24-1
CATSDLRDSAQYF
>TRBJ2-1|TRBV5-4
CASSSNNEQFF
>TRBJ1-1|TRBV3-1
CASSPMHQNTEAFF
>TRBJ2-7|TRBV20-1
CSANPSFLAGVSPYEQYF
>TRBJ1-4|TRBV6-2/TRBV6-3
CASSYSRDTTNEKLFF
>TRBJ2-5|TRBV7-9
CASSSYREGETQYF
>TRBJ2-2|TRBV9
CASSRGGTSGPAGELFF
>TRBJ2-1|TRBV29-1
CSVVPSGGSYNEQFF
>TRBJ1-1|TRBV18
CASSPSGTGLGNTEAFF
>TRBJ1-5|TRBV2
CASQGADSNQPQHF
>TRBJ2-2|TRBV4-1
CASSQFRGRATGELFF
>TRBJ1-4|TRBV3-1
CASSPSRGPNEKLFF
>TRBJ2-7|TRBV18
CASSPSRDEQYF
>TRBJ2-1|TRBV5-1
CASSLGSGSSYNEQFF